These 32 T cell receptor beta chains originate from one sample sequenced in a study of cytomegalovirus exposure and HLA in healthy donors. Researchers ran the PCR with 60 Vbeta and 13 Jbeta primers. TCRdb's copy holds only in-frame clones and misses some; the assay was immunoSEQ multiplex PCR. The table lists about 190,000 clones, almost 80% of them singletons. The source material was PBMCs. These receptors were collected from a woman under 30 in good health and CMV-seronegative.

The chain links TRBV29-1 to TRBJ2-7, with D unresolved. Germline loops: CDR1 SQVTM, CDR2 ANQGSEA. Trimming removed 4 bases from V and 5 bases from J, with 9 bases in between. The CDR3 sequence is 11 residues long. CDR3 region: CSVGRANEQYF. The CDR3, as DNA: TGCAGCGTTGGTCGAGCCAACGAGCAGTACTTC.

The chain uses TRBV5-6 and TRBJ1-5, with TRBD1 matching 7 bases. After removal of 1 base from V and 1 base from J, the junction contained 11 bases not matched to a gene. Germline V gene data show CDR1 as SGHDT and CDR2 as YYEEEE. The CDR3 has 18 amino acids. CDR3 in amino acids: CASSLLGQGVGSNQPQHF. In DNA, the CDR3 is TGTGCCAGCAGCTTGTTAGGCCAGGGGGTCGGAAGCAATCAGCCCCAGCATTTT.

The gene calls are TRBV11-3 and TRBJ2-1; TRBD2 agrees at 14 bases. The CDR3 consists of 16 residues. Germline CDR1 is SGHNT and CDR2 is YENEEA. With V trimmed by 1 base and J by 13 bases, 9 bases remained unmatched. The CDR3 DNA reads as TGTGCCAGCAGCTTAGGGGGGACTAGCGGGAGTAAGTTTCAGTTCTTC. This gives the protein CASSLGGTSGSKFQFF.

The gene calls are TRBV5-1 and TRBJ2-5; TRBD2 agrees at 8 bases. The V segment lost 2 bases and the J segment 0 bases; nucleotides outside the gene matches: 0. Germline CDR1 reads SGHRS; CDR2 reads YFSETQ. There are 14 residues in the CDR3. This CDR3 is CASSFSGNQETQYF. In nucleotides, the CDR3 is TGCGCCAGCAGCTTTAGCGGGAACCAAGAGACCCAGTACTTC. Full variable domain (outside the CDR3, taken from reference TRBV5-1 and TRBJ2-5): KAGVTQTPRYLIKTRGQQVTLSCSPISGHRSVSWYQQTPGQGLQFLFEYFSETQRNKGNFPGRFSGRQFSNSRSEMNVSTLELGDSALYLCASSFSGNQETQYFGPGTRLLVL.

The chain recombines TRBV6-1 with TRBJ1-2; D may be TRBD1 (6 bases). The V gene's germline CDR1 is MNHNS and CDR2 SASEGT. There are 14 residues in the CDR3. The V and J ends lost 4 bases and 3 bases respectively, with 12 bases between them. CDR3 nucleotides: TGTGCCAGCAGTGTTCTAGCAGGGGACTATGGCTACACCTTC. Protein sequence: CASSVLAGDYGYTF.

The sample holds a few counts of this clone. The V and J genes are TRBV5-6 and TRBJ2-3; D is uncertain. CDR1 is SGHDT and CDR2 is YYEEEE in the germline V gene. The length of the CDR3 is 14 residues. Trimming left V 4 bases short and J 4 bases short, with 13 bases between. In DNA form, the CDR3 reads TGTGCCAGCAGCCCCGAGATATCGGCAGATACGCAGTATTTT. Its translation is CASSPEISADTQYF.

The chain employs TRBV28 and TRBJ2-7; 9 positions match TRBD1. CDR3 length: 15 residues. Per germline, CDR1 MDHEN and CDR2 SYDVKM. Unmatched junction bases numbered 7, after V lost 5 bases and J lost 2 bases. The CDR3 DNA reads TGTGCCAGCAGTGAGGTGGGGACAGGGACCTACGAGCAGTACTTC. Its protein product is CASSEVGTGTYEQYF.

This clone showed up just once. The chain links TRBV28 to TRBJ1-5; D is unresolved. Germline CDR1 reads MDHEN; CDR2 reads SYDVKM. V lost 6 bases and J 0 bases, leaving 21 bases between the germline ends. There are 18 residues in the CDR3. The CDR3 nucleotides read TGTGCCAGCAGCCCTCTGGGTCGGAGGCCGTATAGCAATCAGCCCCAGCATTTT. Translated: CASSPLGRRPYSNQPQHF.

CDR3 DNA: TGTGCCAGCAGCTTATTAGCAGGGGTTCAAGAGACCCAGTACTTC. This codes for CASSLLAGVQETQYF. This chain uses TRBV7-9 with TRBJ2-5; a possible D gene is TRBD1 (6 bases). Germline-derived CDR1 and CDR2 are SEHNR and FQNEAQ (reference sequence). The germline V and J ends were trimmed by 2 bases and 2 bases, with 12 bases remaining between them. There are 15 residues in the CDR3.

About this clone: A junction boundary mismatches the germline segment, possibly from a read error. This chain connects TRBV7-9 to TRBJ2-1; a possible D gene is TRBD1 (6 bases). Germline CDR1 is SEHNR and CDR2 is FQNEAQ (reference sequence). This CDR3 comprises 17 residues. CDR3 sequence: CSSSFRGEEDSYNEQFF. The CDR3 DNA reads as TGTTCCAGCAGCTTCAGGGGCGAGGAGGATTCCTACAATGAGCAGTTCTTC.

This rearrangement joins TRBV6-5 to TRBJ2-2; tentative D call: TRBD1 (5 bases). This CDR3 spans 14 amino acids. Trimming left V 2 bases short and J 8 bases short, with 12 bases between. Per the germline V gene, CDR1 is MNHEY and CDR2 is SVGAGI. CDR3 in DNA: TGTGCCAGCAGTTACAGCAGGGCTACGGGGGAGCTGTTTTTT. Protein: CASSYSRATGELFF.

The chain couples TRBV21-1 to TRBJ2-7; TRBD2 is the table's D call, not checked against the DNA. TRBV21-1 is classified as a pseudogene. This CDR3 contains 16 residues. The CDR3 coding sequence is TGTGCCAGCAGCCTCCGCGCGGCGGGGGGCCTTTACGAGCAGTACTTC. Its protein is CASSLRAAGGLYEQYF.

The table lists this clone with a count of one. The same CDR3 is also encoded by other DNA sequences in this sample. The rearrangement uses TRBV6-5 and TRBJ2-7; the D gene is possibly TRBD2 (7 bases). V was trimmed by 2 bases and J by 2 bases, leaving 10 bases between them. The length of the CDR3 is 14 residues. Per germline, CDR1 MNHEY and CDR2 SVGAGI. The CDR3 coding sequence is TGTGCCAGCAGTTACAGCGGGACAACCTACGAGCAGTACTTC. Translation: CASSYSGTTYEQYF.

This chain links TRBV28 with TRBJ1-5; D is perhaps TRBD1 (6 bases). Looked up from germline, CDR1 is MDHEN and CDR2 is SYDVKM. V was trimmed by 7 bases and J by 3 bases, leaving 16 bases between them. CDR3 length: 15 amino acids. The CDR3 region is CASTKLDRTNQPQHF. The CDR3 nucleotides are TGTGCCAGCACCAAGTTAGACAGGACCAATCAGCCCCAGCATTTT.

The gene calls are TRBV19 and TRBJ1-1, with a possible D match to TRBD1 (6 bases). V was cut by 1 base and J by 9 bases, with 12 bases left in between. Germline V gene data show CDR1 as LNHDA and CDR2 as SQIVND (reference sequence). The CDR3 loop spans 13 amino acids. CDR3 sequence (DNA): TGTGCCAGTAGTATAGGGACAGAAGGCCAAGCTTTCTTT. Its translation is CASSIGTEGQAFF.

This clone was recorded only once. The rearrangement joins TRBV6-4 to TRBJ2-6, with D perhaps TRBD1 (6 bases). The V gene's germline CDR1 is MRHNA and CDR2 SNTAGT. V shed 2 bases and J shed 1 base, with 9 bases lying between them. The CDR3 runs to 16 residues. CDR3 bases: TGTGCCAGCAGTGACCAACAGGGTTCTGGGGCCAACGTCCTGACTTTC. As protein: CASSDQQGSGANVLTF.

CDR3 loop: CASSLTGVSPLHF. For the CDR3, the DNA is TGTGCCAGCAGCTTAACAGGGGTCTCACCCCTCCACTTT. The gene calls are TRBV11-2 and TRBJ1-6, with TRBD1 identical over 7 bases. The CDR3 sequence is 13 residues long. CDR1 SGHAT and CDR2 FQNNGV come from the germline V gene. The V gene end was trimmed by 2 bases and the J gene end by 10 bases; junction bases not matched to a gene: 2.

The chain has TRBV15 and TRBJ1-2; TRBD1 aligns across 7 bases. The ends lost 1 base at V and 4 bases at J; junction bases unmatched: 9. This CDR3 spans 16 amino acids. Per germline, CDR1 LNHNV and CDR2 YYDKDF (reference sequence). This CDR3 reads CATSRGDRESGYGYTF. CDR3 nucleotides: TGTGCCACCAGCAGAGGTGACAGGGAGTCAGGCTATGGCTACACCTTC.

CDR3 coding DNA: TGTGCCAGCAGGAGGTTCGGGTCCAACTATGGCTACACCTTC. This translates into CASRRFGSNYGYTF. The chain carries TRBV2 and TRBJ1-2; D is ambiguous. The V end was cut by 6 bases, the J end by 2 bases, with 13 bases between. CDR3 length: 14 residues. Germline CDR1 SNHLY, CDR2 FYNNEI.

The chain carries TRBV19 and TRBJ2-1; 7 nucleotides agree with TRBD2. J lost 8 bases, V lost 5 bases, and 9 bases had no gene match. Per germline, CDR1 LNHDA and CDR2 SQIVND (reference sequence). CDR3 size: 14 residues. CDR3 nucleotides: TGTGCCAGTAGTCGGGCTGGGGAGGGAGATGAGCAGTTCTTC. Its protein product is CASSRAGEGDEQFF.

This clone came up once. The chain links TRBV29-1 to TRBJ2-1, with D perhaps matching TRBD1 (5 bases). CDR3 length equals 12 residues. The germline gives CDR1 SQVTM, CDR2 ANQGSEA. Trimming removed 1 base at V and 8 bases at J, with 9 bases between. The CDR3 sequence is CSVEVTGHEQFF. The DNA of the CDR3 is TGCAGCGTTGAAGTTACAGGCCATGAGCAGTTCTTC.

This clone was counted only a few times. The chain recombines TRBV27 with TRBJ2-1, with 7 bases identical to TRBD2. Germline V CDR1 and CDR2: MNHEY, SMNVEV (reference sequence). This CDR3 region has 13 residues. V lost 7 bases and J lost 2; bases outside the gene matches: 2. The CDR3 DNA follows: TGTGCCAGCACGGGGGGTCCCTACAATGAGCAGTTCTTC. This sequence encodes CASTGGPYNEQFF.

The sample holds one count of this clone. The V and J genes are TRBV2 and TRBJ2-7, with 10 bases that match TRBD2. V lost 6 bases to trimming and J lost 0 bases; unmatched junction nucleotides: 2. Looked up from germline, CDR1 is SNHLY and CDR2 is FYNNEI. CDR3 length equals 14 residues. The CDR3 nucleotides read TGTGCCAGCAGGGGGACTAGCGTCTCCTACGAGCAGTACTTC. Its protein product is CASRGTSVSYEQYF.

In this sample, this clone turned up a few times. This chain joins TRBV5-1 and TRBJ1-3; D remains unclear. The V and J ends lost 0 bases and 4 bases respectively, with 8 bases between them. CDR3 length: 14 residues. Germline V gene data show CDR1 as SGHRS and CDR2 as YFSETQ. The CDR3 sequence: CASSLASFGNTIYF. In DNA, the CDR3 is TGCGCCAGCAGCTTGGCCTCCTTCGGAAACACCATATATTTT.

This clone was observed a handful of times. This chain joins TRBV27 and TRBJ2-3, with 9 nucleotides matching TRBD2. The CDR3 length is 15 residues. J lost 6 bases, V lost 6 bases, and 10 bases had no gene match. The germline gives CDR1 MNHEY, CDR2 SMNVEV (reference sequence). CDR3 in DNA: TGTGCCAGCAGAGGGTGGCGGGGGGGGGAGGATACGCAGTATTTT. Its translation is CASRGWRGGEDTQYF.

This sequence joins TRBV15 and TRBJ1-5; possibly TRBD1 for D (5 bases). CDR3 length equals 15 residues. Trimming took off 1 base at V and 6 bases at J, with 13 bases between the two ends. Germline V gene sequence: CDR1 LNHNV, CDR2 YYDKDF (reference sequence). The CDR3 reads CATSRARQGGQPQHF. The CDR3 DNA reads TGTGCCACCAGCAGAGCCCGTCAGGGTGGTCAGCCCCAGCATTTT.

The sample holds a few counts of this clone. The chain employs TRBV2 and TRBJ2-7; TRBD2 aligns across 7 bases. The junction had 10 bases not matched to a gene; V was cut back by 4 bases and J by 7 bases. The CDR3 is 14 amino acids. CDR1 SNHLY and CDR2 FYNNEI come from the germline V gene. The CDR3 DNA is TGTGCCAGCAGTGGTCTAGCGGTTCTGGGGGAGCAGTACTTC. It codes for CASSGLAVLGEQYF.

V usage is TRBV5-1 and J usage is TRBJ1-2; 9 bases align to TRBD1. V shed 0 bases and J 3 bases; nucleotides not matched to a gene: 3. Germline CDR1 and CDR2: SGHRS and YFSETQ. The CDR3 is made up of 15 amino acids. CDR3 loop: CASSLAWTGDYGYTF. In DNA form, the CDR3 reads TGCGCCAGCAGCTTGGCTTGGACAGGGGACTATGGCTACACCTTC.

The chain combines TRBV6-5 with TRBJ1-4; 9 nucleotides agree with TRBD1. CDR1 and CDR2 from the germline V gene are MNHEY and SVGAGI. V dropped 4 bases and J dropped 8; count of bases not matched to a gene: 5. The CDR3 has 14 residues. The CDR3 region is CASSFGQGSEKLFF. CDR3 nucleotide sequence: TGTGCCAGCAGTTTCGGACAGGGGAGCGAAAAACTGTTTTTT.

The CDR3 spells CASSFGGHINTEAFF. Here the CDR3 DNA reads TGTGCCAGCAGTTTCGGCGGACATATCAACACTGAAGCTTTCTTT. The rearrangement joins TRBV28 to TRBJ1-1, with D possibly TRBD1 on 5 matching bases. The CDR3 runs 15 residues. V dropped 3 bases and J dropped 2 bases, with 13 bases sitting between them. Germline lookup yields CDR1 MDHEN and CDR2 SYDVKM. The full variable domain, its missing parts supplied by reference TRBV28 and TRBJ1-1, is DVKVTQSSRYLVKRTGEKVFLECVQDMDHENMFWYRQDPGLGLRLIYFSYDVKMKEKGDIPEGYSVSREKKERFSLILESASTNQTSMYLCASSFGGHINTEAFFGQGTRLTVV.

V and J are TRBV28 and TRBJ1-2, with D tentatively TRBD1 (5 bases). The length of the CDR3 is 16 residues. CDR1 is MDHEN and CDR2 is SYDVKM in the germline V gene. Trimming took 1 base from V and 5 from J, leaving 17 bases between them. The CDR3 coding sequence is TGTGCCAGCAGTTTATCCACAGGATCGGTTGTGTATGGCTACACCTTC. Translation: CASSLSTGSVVYGYTF.

The chain recombines TRBV7-3 with TRBJ2-1, with TRBD1 matching over 10 bases. This CDR3 spans 16 amino acids. V trimming: 0 bases; J trimming: 8 bases; junction bases outside the gene matches: 7. Germline V lookup: CDR1 SGHTA, CDR2 FQGTGA. The CDR3 sequence is CASSLTPEGQGDEQFF. The CDR3 DNA reads as TGTGCCAGCAGCTTAACGCCCGAAGGACAGGGGGATGAGCAGTTCTTC.